This T cell receptor beta chain was captured by sequencing in a study of neoadjuvant anti-PD-1 for oral cavity cancer. Specified time point: after neoadjuvant nivolumab, at surgical resection. Assay: immunoSEQ multiplex PCR; the TCRdb copy retains only in-frame clones and omits some. In the table there are more than 13,000 clones, 60% to 75% of which are singletons. This TCR was sampled from a person between 35 and 79 years old with oral cavity squamous cell carcinoma. Here the sequenced sample was PBMCs, taken after nivolumab (anti-PD-1) treatment.

CDR3 sequence (DNA): TGTGCCAGCAAGGGCCCCGAGAACACTGAAGCTTTCTTT. Amino acid sequence: CASKGPENTEAFF. The J gene is TRBJ1-1, the V gene TRBV6-1; D is undetermined. Germline CDR1 reads MNHNS; CDR2 reads SASEGT. V dropped 7 bases and J dropped 1 base, with 10 bases sitting between them. The CDR3 runs to 13 residues.